This TCR beta chain was identified in a study of blood T cell repertoires in COVID-19. As for the study in general: Collection of acute and convalescent COVID-19 samples took place in the United States, Italy and Spain.

Using immunoSEQ multiplex PCR, the repertoire was profiled, and TCRdb retains in-frame clones only, with some absent. This table has 200,000 to 250,000 clones, around nine tenths appearing once. Germline V CDR1 and CDR2: SGHRS, YFSETQ. V was cut by 2 bases and J by 1 base, with 6 bases left in between. The CDR3 has 13 amino acids. Ages ranged from about 18 to 100 years, with residence in 24 US areas. All recovered Cohort 3 donors got two negative PCRs, got clearance, or saw symptom resolution. V gene TRBV5-1 combines with J gene TRBJ2-5; possible D gene TRBD2, 6 bases. Input material: PBMCs or T cells enriched from blood (not recorded which). This receptor was taken from a woman in her forties or fifties who had recovered from COVID-19. In nucleotides, the CDR3 is TGCGCCAGCAGCTTTAGCGGCCAAGAGACCCAGTACTTC. It translates to CASSFSGQETQYF.